Following are 21 T cell receptor beta chains from one sample sequenced in a study of vaccination and CD4 T cells after COVID-19. These receptors' targets are unknown. Described treatment: 10-day PBMC culture with coronavirus spike peptide pools or control peptides (ViraFEST assay). Oncomine TCR Beta short-read sequencing was applied to DNA from cultured CD4+ T cells. A single record per CDR3 protein comes from TCRdb applying MiXCR to the PCR reads. Here the sample spans about 18,000 distinct CDR3 sequences, around 70% being singletons. The sequencing input was CD4+ T cells from blood, cultured in vitro. These receptors were taken from a human donor who had recovered from COVID-19.

The gene calls are TRBV20-1 and TRBJ2-7; 14 bases agree with TRBD2. This CDR3 is built from 15 residues. The V gene's germline CDR1 is DFQATT and CDR2 SNEGSKA (reference sequence). The V and J ends lost 3 bases and 7 bases, in that order; junction bases with no gene match: 8. This CDR3 is CSARGGLAGGREQYF. The CDR3 DNA reads as TGCAGTGCTAGGGGCGGACTAGCGGGAGGACGGGAGCAGTACTTC.

J is TRBJ2-7 and V is TRBV10-3; 10 nucleotides line up with TRBD1. The J segment lost 1 base and the V segment lost 5 bases, leaving 5 bases of the junction unmatched. CDR1 and CDR2 from the germline V gene are ENHRY and SYGVKD. The CDR3 sequence is 15 residues long. The DNA for the CDR3 is TGTGCCATCAGTCATGGACAGGGGGTTTCCTACGAGCAGTACTTC. This codes for CAISHGQGVSYEQYF.

The chain recombines TRBV20-1 with TRBJ2-5; 14 positions agree with TRBD2. The CDR3 runs 16 residues. Germline loops: CDR1 DFQATT, CDR2 SNEGSKA (reference sequence). The junction had 10 bases not matched to a gene; V was cut back by 5 bases and J by 5 bases. The CDR3 loop is CSAWTSGRTLGETQYF. The CDR3 DNA is TGCAGTGCTTGGACTAGCGGGAGGACCCTCGGGGAGACCCAGTACTTC.

This clonotype showed up just once. The chain is built from TRBV19 and TRBJ1-2, with 10 bases aligning to TRBD1. This CDR3 region has 16 residues. The germline gives CDR1 LNHDA, CDR2 SQIVND (reference sequence). J gave up 4 bases and V 5 bases, and 10 bases lay outside the gene matches. CDR3 protein: CASSRWDRGWGYGYTF. CDR3 coding DNA: TGTGCCAGTAGTCGATGGGACAGGGGATGGGGCTATGGCTACACCTTC.

The chain combines TRBV28 with TRBJ1-2, with D perhaps TRBD1 (6 bases). Trimming pared 2 bases from V and 1 base from J, leaving 14 bases between. The CDR3 runs to 16 residues. Germline V lookup: CDR1 MDHEN, CDR2 SYDVKM. The chain's CDR3 is CASSLPPAGVNYGYTF. The CDR3 DNA follows: TGTGCCAGCAGTTTACCCCCTGCAGGGGTTAACTATGGCTACACCTTC.

The rearrangement uses TRBV7-2 and TRBJ2-1; TRBD2 agrees at 9 bases. V gave up 0 bases and J gave up 14 bases; unmatched junction bases: 8. This CDR3 has 14 residues. The germline gives CDR1 SGHTA, CDR2 FQGNSA. CDR3 DNA sequence: TGTGCCAGCAGCTTAGCCGCTAGCGGGAATAGTGAGTTCTTC. This translates into CASSLAASGNSEFF.

V usage is TRBV15 and J usage is TRBJ2-7; TRBD1 agrees at 10 bases. The germline V gene has CDR1 LNHNV and CDR2 YYDKDF (reference sequence). This CDR3 comprises 14 residues. After removal of 1 base from V and 3 bases from J, the junction contained 0 bases not matched to a gene. The CDR3 is CATSRGTGGYEQYF. CDR3 DNA: TGTGCCACCAGCAGAGGGACAGGGGGCTACGAGCAGTACTTC.

This chain uses TRBV28 with TRBJ1-5, with 10 bases fitting TRBD1. The CDR3 loop spans 17 amino acids. J gave up 7 bases and V 2 bases, and 11 bases lay outside the gene matches. Germline-derived CDR1 and CDR2 are MDHEN and SYDVKM. The CDR3 DNA follows: TGTGCCAGCAGTTTACGAATCCGGGACAGGGGAACACAGCCCCAGCATTTT. This encodes CASSLRIRDRGTQPQHF. Using reference TRBV28 and TRBJ1-5 for the parts outside the CDR3, the full variable domain is DVKVTQSSRYLVKRTGEKVFLECVQDMDHENMFWYRQDPGLGLRLIYFSYDVKMKEKGDIPEGYSVSREKKERFSLILESASTNQTSMYLCASSLRIRDRGTQPQHFGDGTRLSIL.

This clonotype was detected a few times. V and J are TRBV7-8 and TRBJ2-2; TRBD2 aligns across 7 bases. Trimming removed 5 bases from V and 3 bases from J; junction bases left unmatched: 12. CDR1 and CDR2 from the germline V gene are SGHVS and FQNEAQ. The CDR3 loop spans 17 amino acids. The CDR3 bases are TGTGCCAGCAGCACAATTTCGGCGGGAGTGTACACCGGGGAGCTGTTTTTT. As protein: CASSTISAGVYTGELFF.

The V gene is TRBV27, the J gene TRBJ1-2; 8 positions agree with TRBD1. V shed 7 bases and J 5 bases; nucleotides not matched to a gene: 18. Per germline, CDR1 MNHEY and CDR2 SMNVEV (reference sequence). This CDR3 spans 17 amino acids. The CDR3 is CASTPLTADRVGYGYTF. The DNA of the CDR3 is TGTGCCAGCACCCCCCTAACCGCGGACAGGGTGGGTTATGGCTACACCTTC.

The rearrangement uses TRBV12-3 or TRBV12-4 and TRBJ2-7; 7 positions match TRBD2. The J segment lost 2 bases and the V segment lost 5 bases, leaving 9 bases of the junction unmatched. CDR3 length equals 15 residues. CDR3 DNA sequence: TGTGCCAGCAGTCCCCGGGGGGAAGGCACCTACGAGCAGTACTTC. It codes for CASSPRGEGTYEQYF.

V and J are TRBV28 and TRBJ2-7; perhaps D is TRBD1 or TRBD2 (6 bases each). The CDR3 is 17 amino acids. Germline values: CDR1 MDHEN, CDR2 SYDVKM. Trimming removed 4 bases at V and 0 bases at J, with 19 bases between. The CDR3 region has the DNA TGTGCCAGCAGTTCAACTGCTCGGGGGCGTAACTCCTACGAGCAGTACTTC. Protein: CASSSTARGRNSYEQYF.

This clonotype appeared once. This sequence joins TRBV29-1 and TRBJ2-7; D remains ambiguous. V was clipped by 5 bases and J by 5 bases, with 13 bases between them. Germline CDR1 reads SQVTM; CDR2 reads ANQGSEA. The CDR3 runs 12 residues. CDR3 bases: TGCAGCGTTACCACGGGCCCGAACGAGCAGTACTTC. This translates into CSVTTGPNEQYF.

This chain joins TRBV24-1 and TRBJ2-7; TRBD2 aligns across 12 bases. In germline, CDR1 is KGHDR, CDR2 SFDVKD. Unmatched junction bases numbered 5, after V lost 4 bases and J lost 2 bases. This CDR3 is 16 amino acids long. The CDR3 DNA sequence: TGTGCCACCAGTGACCCACTAGCGGGAGGCGCCTACGAGCAGTACTTC. This gives the protein CATSDPLAGGAYEQYF.

A single count supports this clonotype. J is TRBJ2-2 and V is TRBV15; tentative D call: TRBD1 (6 bases). The CDR3 loop spans 14 amino acids. From germline, CDR1 is LNHNV and CDR2 YYDKDF (reference sequence). V gave up 6 bases and J gave up 2 bases, with 10 bases separating them. This CDR3 reads CATRQGPNTGELFF. In nucleotides, the CDR3 is TGTGCCACCAGACAGGGCCCTAACACCGGGGAGCTGTTTTTT.

The rearrangement links TRBV4-3 to TRBJ2-1, with 7 bases that match TRBD2. CDR1 is LGHNA, CDR2 YSLEER, per germline. CDR3 length equals 16 residues. Losses at the gene ends were 3 bases for V and 5 bases for J; bases not matched to a gene: 10. The CDR3 here is CASSHGGSGFDNEQFF. CDR3 DNA sequence: TGCGCCAGCAGCCACGGGGGTAGCGGGTTCGACAATGAGCAGTTCTTC.

The chain couples TRBV20-1 to TRBJ2-3; 12 bases are a match to TRBD2. J gave up 1 base and V 0 bases, and 5 bases lay outside the gene matches. This CDR3 contains 17 residues. The germline V gene has CDR1 DFQATT and CDR2 SNEGSKA (reference sequence). CDR3 protein: CSARDWTSGKGTDTQYF. CDR3 DNA sequence: TGCAGTGCTAGAGATTGGACTAGCGGGAAGGGCACAGATACGCAGTATTTT.

The genes are TRBV6-1 and TRBJ2-3; D gene unclear. V was shortened by 8 bases and J by 4 bases, with 16 bases between the two germline ends. CDR3 length equals 14 residues. Germline V gene sequence: CDR1 MNHNS, CDR2 SASEGT. CDR3 region: CASGPYEFPDTQYF. CDR3 DNA sequence: TGTGCCAGCGGCCCCTACGAGTTCCCAGATACGCAGTATTTT.

The chain has TRBV6-1 and TRBJ2-7; D remains ambiguous. From germline, CDR1 is MNHNS and CDR2 SASEGT. The CDR3 length is 11 residues. The ends were cut back, 5 bases at V and 3 bases at J, with 5 bases in the middle. This CDR3 is CASSQSYEQYF. The CDR3 region has the DNA TGTGCCAGCAGTCAGAGCTACGAGCAGTACTTC.

The V and J genes are TRBV6-1 and TRBJ1-2, with 9 bases matching TRBD1. The CDR3 is 14 amino acids. Losses at the gene ends were 4 bases for V and 8 bases for J; bases not matched to a gene: 8. Looked up from germline, CDR1 is MNHNS and CDR2 is SASEGT. The CDR3 nucleotides read TGTGCCAGCAGTGTATACGGGACAGGGAGAGGCTACACCTTC. Its protein product is CASSVYGTGRGYTF.

This clonotype was picked up a small number of times. This chain joins TRBV21-1 and TRBJ1-5; TRBD1 reflects the table's D call only, with no check against the DNA. TRBV21-1 counts as a pseudogene. The CDR3 totals 16 residues. This chain's CDR3 is CASSKVSGGLGQPQHF. The CDR3 nucleotides are TGTGCCAGCAGCAAAGTTTCGGGGGGCTTGGGTCAGCCCCAGCATTTT.